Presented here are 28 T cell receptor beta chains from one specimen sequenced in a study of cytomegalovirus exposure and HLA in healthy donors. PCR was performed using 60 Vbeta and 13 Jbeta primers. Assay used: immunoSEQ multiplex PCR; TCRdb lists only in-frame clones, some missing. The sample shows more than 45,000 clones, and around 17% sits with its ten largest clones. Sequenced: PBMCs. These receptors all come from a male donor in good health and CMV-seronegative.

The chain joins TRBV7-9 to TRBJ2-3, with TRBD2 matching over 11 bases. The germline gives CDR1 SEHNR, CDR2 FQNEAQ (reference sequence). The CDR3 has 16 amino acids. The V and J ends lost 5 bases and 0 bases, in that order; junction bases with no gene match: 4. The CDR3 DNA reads TGTGCCAGCAGCCCTTGGACTAGCGGGAGCACAGATACGCAGTATTTT. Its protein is CASSPWTSGSTDTQYF.

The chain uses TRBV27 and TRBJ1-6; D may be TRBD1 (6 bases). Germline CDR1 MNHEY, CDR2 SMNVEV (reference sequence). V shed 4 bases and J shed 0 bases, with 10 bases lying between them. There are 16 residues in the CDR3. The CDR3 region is CASSSPTGSYNSPLHF. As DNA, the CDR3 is TGTGCCAGCAGTTCCCCGACAGGCTCCTATAATTCACCCCTCCACTTT.

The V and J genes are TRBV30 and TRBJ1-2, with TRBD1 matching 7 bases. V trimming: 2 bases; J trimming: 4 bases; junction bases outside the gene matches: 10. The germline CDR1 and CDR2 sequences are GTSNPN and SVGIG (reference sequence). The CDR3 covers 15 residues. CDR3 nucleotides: TGTGCCTGGAGTACCGAGGGGGCCCTGGTCTATGGCTACACCTTC. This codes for CAWSTEGALVYGYTF.

The CDR3 coding sequence is TGTGCCTGGAGCGCGACAGGGACTGAAGCTTTCTTT. This encodes CAWSATGTEAFF. The chain recombines TRBV30 with TRBJ1-1; TRBD1 aligns across 7 bases. There are 12 residues in the CDR3. With V trimmed by 3 bases and J by 5 bases, 3 bases remained unmatched. Germline loops: CDR1 GTSNPN, CDR2 SVGIG (reference sequence). Full variable domain (rest looked up from reference TRBV30 and TRBJ1-1): SQTIHQWPATLVQPVGSPLSLECTVEGTSNPNLYWYRQAAGRGLQLLFYSVGIGQISSEVPQNLSASRPQDRQFILSSKKLLLSDSGFYLCAWSATGTEAFFGQGTRLTVV.

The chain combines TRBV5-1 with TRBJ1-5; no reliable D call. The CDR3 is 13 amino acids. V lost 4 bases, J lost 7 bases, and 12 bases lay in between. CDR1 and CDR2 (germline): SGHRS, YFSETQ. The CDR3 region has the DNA TGCGCCAGCAGCCCAGAGGAGGGACAGCCCCAGCATTTT. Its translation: CASSPEEGQPQHF.

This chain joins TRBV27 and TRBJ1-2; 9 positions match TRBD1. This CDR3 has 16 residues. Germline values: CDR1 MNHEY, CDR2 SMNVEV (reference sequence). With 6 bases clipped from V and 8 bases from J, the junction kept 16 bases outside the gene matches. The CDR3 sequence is CASRKIGTGPPQGYTF. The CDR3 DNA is TGTGCCAGCAGGAAAATCGGGACAGGGCCGCCGCAGGGCTACACCTTC.

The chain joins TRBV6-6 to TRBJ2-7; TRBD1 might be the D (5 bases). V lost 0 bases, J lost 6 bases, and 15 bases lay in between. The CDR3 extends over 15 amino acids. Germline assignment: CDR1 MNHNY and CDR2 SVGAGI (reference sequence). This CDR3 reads CASSYSLTATSEQYF. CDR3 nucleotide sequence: TGTGCCAGCAGTTACTCCCTGACAGCGACCTCCGAGCAGTACTTC.

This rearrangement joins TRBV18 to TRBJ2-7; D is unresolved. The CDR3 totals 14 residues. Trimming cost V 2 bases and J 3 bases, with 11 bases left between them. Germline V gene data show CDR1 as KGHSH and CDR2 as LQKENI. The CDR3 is CASSPMRSLYEQYF. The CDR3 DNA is TGTGCCAGCTCACCAATGCGTAGCCTCTACGAGCAGTACTTC.

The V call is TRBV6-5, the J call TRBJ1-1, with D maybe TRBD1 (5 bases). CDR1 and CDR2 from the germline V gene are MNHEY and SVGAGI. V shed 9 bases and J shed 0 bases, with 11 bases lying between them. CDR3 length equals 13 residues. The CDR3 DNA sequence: TGTGCCAGTAGGGGAACGATGAACACTGAAGCTTTCTTT. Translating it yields CASRGTMNTEAFF.

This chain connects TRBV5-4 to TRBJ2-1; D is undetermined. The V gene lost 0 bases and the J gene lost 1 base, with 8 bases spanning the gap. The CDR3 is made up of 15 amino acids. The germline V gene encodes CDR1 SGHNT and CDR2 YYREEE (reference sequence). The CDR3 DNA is TGTGCCAGCAGCTTGGATAGCAGATCCTACAATGAGCAGTTCTTC. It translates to CASSLDSRSYNEQFF.

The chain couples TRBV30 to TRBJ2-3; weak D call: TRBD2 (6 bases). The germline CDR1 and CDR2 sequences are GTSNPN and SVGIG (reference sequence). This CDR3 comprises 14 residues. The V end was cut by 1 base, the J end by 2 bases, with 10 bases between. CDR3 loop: CAWSAQDYTDTQYF. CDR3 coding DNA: TGTGCCTGGAGTGCCCAGGACTACACAGATACGCAGTATTTT.

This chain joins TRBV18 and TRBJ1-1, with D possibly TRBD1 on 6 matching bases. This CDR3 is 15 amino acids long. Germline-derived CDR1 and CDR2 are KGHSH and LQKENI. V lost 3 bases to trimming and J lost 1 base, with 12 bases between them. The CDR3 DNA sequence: TGTGCCAGCTCACCCCGACAGGACCAGAACACTGAAGCTTTCTTT. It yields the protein CASSPRQDQNTEAFF.

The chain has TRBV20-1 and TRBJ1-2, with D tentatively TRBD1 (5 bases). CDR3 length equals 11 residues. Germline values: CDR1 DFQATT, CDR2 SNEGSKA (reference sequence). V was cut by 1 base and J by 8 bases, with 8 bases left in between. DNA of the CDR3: TGCAGTGCTAGAGCAGGGTGGGGCTACACCTTC. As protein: CSARAGWGYTF.

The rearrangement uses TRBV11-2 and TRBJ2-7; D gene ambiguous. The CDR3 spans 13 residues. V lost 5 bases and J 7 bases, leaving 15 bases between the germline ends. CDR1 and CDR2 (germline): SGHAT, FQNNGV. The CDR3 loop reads CASSPRRVREQYF. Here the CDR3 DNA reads TGTGCCAGCAGCCCACGTCGGGTGAGAGAGCAGTACTTC.

The CDR3 here is CASSPGLAVLYEQYF. The CDR3 region has the DNA TGTGCCAGCAGTCCTGGACTAGCGGTGCTCTACGAGCAGTACTTC. The chain has TRBV6-1 and TRBJ2-7; TRBD2 agrees at 10 bases. The CDR3 covers 15 residues. Germline lookup yields CDR1 MNHNS and CDR2 SASEGT. Trimming at V came to 5 bases and at J to 3 bases, leaving 7 bases not matched to a gene.

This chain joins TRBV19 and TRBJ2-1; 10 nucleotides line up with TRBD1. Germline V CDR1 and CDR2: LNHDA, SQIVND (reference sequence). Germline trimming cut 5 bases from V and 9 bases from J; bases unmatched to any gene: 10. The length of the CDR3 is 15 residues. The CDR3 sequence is CASSYRDRGIGEQFF. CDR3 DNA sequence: TGTGCCAGTAGTTACCGGGACAGGGGCATCGGTGAGCAGTTCTTC.

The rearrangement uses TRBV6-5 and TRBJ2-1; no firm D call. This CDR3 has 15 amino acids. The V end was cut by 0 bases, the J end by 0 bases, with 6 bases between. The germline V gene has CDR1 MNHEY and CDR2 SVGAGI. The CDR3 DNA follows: TGTGCCAGCAGTTACTCAGCCACCTCCTACAATGAGCAGTTCTTC. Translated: CASSYSATSYNEQFF.

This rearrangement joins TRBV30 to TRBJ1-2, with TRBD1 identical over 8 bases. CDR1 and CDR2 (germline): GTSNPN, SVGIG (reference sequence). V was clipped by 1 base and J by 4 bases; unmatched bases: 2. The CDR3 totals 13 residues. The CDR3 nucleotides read TGTGCCTGGAGTGGGACAGGGACCTATGGCTACACCTTC. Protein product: CAWSGTGTYGYTF.

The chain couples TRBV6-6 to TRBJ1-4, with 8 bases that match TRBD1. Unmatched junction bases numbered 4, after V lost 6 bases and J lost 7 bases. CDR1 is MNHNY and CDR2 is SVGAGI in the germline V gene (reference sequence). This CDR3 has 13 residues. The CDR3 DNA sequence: TGTGCCAGCAGAGGACAGGGCGCTGAAAAACTGTTTTTT. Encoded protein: CASRGQGAEKLFF.

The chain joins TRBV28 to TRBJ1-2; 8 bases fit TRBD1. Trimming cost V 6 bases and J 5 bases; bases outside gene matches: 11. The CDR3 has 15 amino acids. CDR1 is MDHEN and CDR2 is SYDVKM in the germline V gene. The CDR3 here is CASRPPTGEGYGYTF. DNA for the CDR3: TGTGCCAGCAGACCACCGACAGGGGAAGGGTATGGCTACACCTTC.

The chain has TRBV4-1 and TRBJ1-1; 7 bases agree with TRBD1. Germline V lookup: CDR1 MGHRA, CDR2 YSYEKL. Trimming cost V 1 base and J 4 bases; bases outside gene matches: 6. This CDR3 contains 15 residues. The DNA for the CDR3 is TGCGCCAGCAGCCAAGCCTACAGGGGAGTCACTGAAGCTTTCTTT. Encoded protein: CASSQAYRGVTEAFF.

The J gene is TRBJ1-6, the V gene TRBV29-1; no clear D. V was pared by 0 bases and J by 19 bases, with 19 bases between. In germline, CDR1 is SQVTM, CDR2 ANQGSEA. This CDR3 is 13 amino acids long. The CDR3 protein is CSVEDREGQAGHF. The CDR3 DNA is TGCAGCGTTGAAGATCGCGAAGGTCAGGCGGGTCACTTT.

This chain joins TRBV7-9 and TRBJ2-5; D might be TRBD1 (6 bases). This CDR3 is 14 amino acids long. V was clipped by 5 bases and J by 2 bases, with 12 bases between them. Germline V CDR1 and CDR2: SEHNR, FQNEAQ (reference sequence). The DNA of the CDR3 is TGTGCCAGCAGCAAACAGGGAGCACAAGAGACCCAGTACTTC. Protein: CASSKQGAQETQYF. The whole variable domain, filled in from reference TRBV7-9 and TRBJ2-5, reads DTGVSQNPRHKITKRGQNVTFRCDPISEHNRLYWYRQTLGQGPEFLTYFQNEAQLEKSRLLSDRFSAERPKGSFSTLEIQRTEQGDSAMYLCASSKQGAQETQYFGPGTRLLVL.

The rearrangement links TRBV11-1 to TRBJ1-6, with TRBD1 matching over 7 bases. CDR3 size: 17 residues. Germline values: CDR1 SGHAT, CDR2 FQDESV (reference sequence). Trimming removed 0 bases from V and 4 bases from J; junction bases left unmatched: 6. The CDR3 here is CASSLAVGTAYNSPLHF. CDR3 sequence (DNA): TGTGCCAGCAGCTTAGCGGTCGGGACAGCTTATAATTCACCCCTCCACTTT. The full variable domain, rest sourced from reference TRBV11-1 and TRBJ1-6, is EAEVAQSPRYKITEKSQAVAFWCDPISGHATLYWYRQILGQGPELLVQFQDESVVDDSQLPKDRFSAERLKGVDSTLKIQPAELGDSAMYLCASSLAVGTAYNSPLHFGNGTRLTVT.

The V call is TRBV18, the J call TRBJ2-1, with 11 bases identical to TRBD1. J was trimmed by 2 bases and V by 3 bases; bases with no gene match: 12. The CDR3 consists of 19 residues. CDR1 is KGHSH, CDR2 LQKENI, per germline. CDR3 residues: CASSPLVPGQGGPYNEQFF. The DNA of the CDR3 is TGTGCCAGCTCACCCCTTGTACCGGGACAGGGGGGACCCTACAATGAGCAGTTCTTC.

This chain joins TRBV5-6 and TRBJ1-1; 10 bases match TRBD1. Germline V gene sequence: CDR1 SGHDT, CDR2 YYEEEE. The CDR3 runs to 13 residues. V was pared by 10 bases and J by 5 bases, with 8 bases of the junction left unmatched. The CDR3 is CASRTGGSTEAFF. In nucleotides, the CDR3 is TGTGCCTCCCGGACAGGGGGATCGACTGAAGCTTTCTTT.

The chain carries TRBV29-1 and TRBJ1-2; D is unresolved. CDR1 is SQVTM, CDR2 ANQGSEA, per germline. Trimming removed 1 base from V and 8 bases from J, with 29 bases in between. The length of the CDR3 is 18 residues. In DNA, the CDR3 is TGCAGCGTTGAAGTTGAAATAGAGAATCTTCCCACACTGAGGGGCTACACCTTC. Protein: CSVEVEIENLPTLRGYTF.

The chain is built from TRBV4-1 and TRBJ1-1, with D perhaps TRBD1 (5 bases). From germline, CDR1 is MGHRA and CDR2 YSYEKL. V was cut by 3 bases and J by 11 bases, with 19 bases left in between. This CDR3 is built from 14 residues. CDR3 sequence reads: CASSQDRRRGAAFF. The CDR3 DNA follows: TGCGCCAGCAGCCAGGACCGTCGGAGGGGAGCGGCTTTCTTT.